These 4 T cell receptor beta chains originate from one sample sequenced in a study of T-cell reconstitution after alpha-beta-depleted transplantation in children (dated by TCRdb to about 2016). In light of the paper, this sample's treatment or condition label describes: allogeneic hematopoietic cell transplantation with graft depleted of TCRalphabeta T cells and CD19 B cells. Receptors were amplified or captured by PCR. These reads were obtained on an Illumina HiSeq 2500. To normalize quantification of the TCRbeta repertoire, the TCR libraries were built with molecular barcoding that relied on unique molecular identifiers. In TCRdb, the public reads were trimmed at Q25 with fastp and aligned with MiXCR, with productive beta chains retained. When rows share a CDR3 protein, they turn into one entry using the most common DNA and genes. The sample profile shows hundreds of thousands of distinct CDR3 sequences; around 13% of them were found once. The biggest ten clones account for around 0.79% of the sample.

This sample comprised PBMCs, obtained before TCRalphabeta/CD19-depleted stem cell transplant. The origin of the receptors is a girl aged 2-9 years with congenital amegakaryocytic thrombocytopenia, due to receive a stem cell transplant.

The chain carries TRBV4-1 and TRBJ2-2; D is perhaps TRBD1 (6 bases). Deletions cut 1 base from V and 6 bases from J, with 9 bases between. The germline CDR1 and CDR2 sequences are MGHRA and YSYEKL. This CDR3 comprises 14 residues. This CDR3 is CASSQVQGAGELFF. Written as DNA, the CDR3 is TGCGCCAGCAGCCAAGTACAGGGTGCCGGGGAGCTGTTTTTT.

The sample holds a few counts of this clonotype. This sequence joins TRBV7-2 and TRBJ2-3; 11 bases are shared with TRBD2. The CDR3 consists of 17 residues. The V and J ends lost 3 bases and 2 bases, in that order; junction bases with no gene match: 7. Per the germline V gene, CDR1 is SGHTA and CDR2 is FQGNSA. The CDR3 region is CASSFAIAGGHTDTQYF. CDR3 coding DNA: TGTGCCAGCAGCTTCGCCATAGCGGGAGGGCACACAGATACGCAGTATTTT. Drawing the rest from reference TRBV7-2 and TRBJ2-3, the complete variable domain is GAGVSQSPSNKVTEKGKDVELRCDPISGHTALYWYRQSLGQGLEFLIYFQGNSAPDKSGLPSDRFSAERTGGSVSTLTIQRTQQEDSAVYLCASSFAIAGGHTDTQYFGPGTRLTVL.

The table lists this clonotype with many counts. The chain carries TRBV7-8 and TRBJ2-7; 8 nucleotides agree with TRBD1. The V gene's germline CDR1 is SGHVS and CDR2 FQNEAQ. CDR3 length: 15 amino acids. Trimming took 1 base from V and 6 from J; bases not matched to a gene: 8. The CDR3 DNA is TGTGCCAGCAGCTTAGTTCAGGGGGCGTTTTCCGAGCAGTACTTC. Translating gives CASSLVQGAFSEQYF.

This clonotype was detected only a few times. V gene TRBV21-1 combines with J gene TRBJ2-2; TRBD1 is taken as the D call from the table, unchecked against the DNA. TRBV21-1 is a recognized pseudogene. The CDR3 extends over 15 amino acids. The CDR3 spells CASSKEGARTGELFF. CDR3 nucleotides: TGTGCCAGCAGCAAAGAGGGGGCGCGGACCGGGGAGCTGTTTTTT.